The subject of this entry is one T cell receptor (beta chain). The antigen is unknown. The V gene's germline CDR1 is MRHNA and CDR2 SNTAGT. The CDR3 sequence is 21 residues long. TCRdb reprocessed the 5' RACE reads, keeping one entry per CDR3 protein, no DNA. The specimen's table records about 260,000 distinct CDR3 sequences. This sample is part of a study of T cells expressing NK-cell markers. Looking at the study overall: Within the sequenced cohort of eight donors, seven exhibited HCMV seropositivity and one was seronegative. Study findings and constraints: These clonotypes additionally ranked first within the CD3+CD56-NKG2C+ fraction of a handful of donors. In a group of several donors, dominant NKG2C+ clonotypes represented about 1.0-8% of CD8+ T cells.

The genes are TRBV6-4 and TRBJ2-3; TCRdb gives TRBD1 as the D gene, but with no DNA this cannot be confirmed. This receptor was obtained from a man between 18 and 35 years old in good health. Sequenced: blood T cells: a sorted CD56 or NKG2C T cell subset, CD4+ or CD8+ T cells, or bulk PBMC T cells (not recorded which). The CDR3: CASSPSGDRGEDIAGTDTQYF.